This T cell receptor (beta chain) comes out of a study of graft-versus-host responses after intestinal transplantation. V lost 4 bases to trimming and J lost 5 bases, with 15 bases between them. The CDR3 totals 15 residues. Germline V gene lookup returns CDR1 SGHRS and CDR2 YFSETQ. This clone was counted once. What it binds is not known. The data were produced by immunoSEQ multiplex PCR, yet TCRdb's version contains in-frame clones alone and is incomplete. The table includes more than 70,000 clones, 90% detected once. The chain recombines TRBV5-1 with TRBJ1-4, with D perhaps matching TRBD1 (6 bases). This specimen consisted of unstimulated CD4+ T cells sorted from spleen or lymph node cells, obtained before intestinal transplant. The sequence was obtained from a human donor who received an intestinal transplant. The CDR3 sequence is CASSGGGTRNEKLFF. CDR3 in DNA: TGCGCCAGCAGCGGGGGGGGCACAAGGAATGAAAAACTGTTTTTT.